One and the same sample provided the 17 T cell receptor beta chains below, sequenced in a study of identical twins. In TCRdb, the 5' RACE reads were re-called with MiXCR into one record per CDR3 protein. The profile covers about 660,000 distinct CDR3 sequences, with 8.6% appearing a single time and approximately 0.96% taken by the ten largest. These records were also assigned to another study, of yellow fever vaccine responses in identical twins.

Sample: PBMCs. The receptors were sampled from a woman younger than 30 in good health.

This clonotype came up a few times. The J gene is TRBJ2-1, the V gene TRBV28, with D possibly being TRBD1 or TRBD2 (5 bases each). Germline V gene lookup returns CDR1 MDHEN and CDR2 SYDVKM. The CDR3 totals 14 residues. V was cut by 6 bases and J by 0 bases, with 9 bases left in between. CDR3 sequence (DNA): TGTGCCAGCAGGGGACCCCGCTCCTACAATGAGCAGTTCTTC. Translated: CASRGPRSYNEQFF.

The CDR3: CASSRYPTGDEQFF. The CDR3 bases are TGTGCCAGCAGCCGATATCCTACCGGAGATGAGCAGTTCTTC. The genes are TRBV3-1 and TRBJ2-1, with unresolved D. V was shortened by 4 bases and J by 8 bases, with 15 bases between the two germline ends. The CDR3 loop spans 14 amino acids. Germline-derived CDR1 and CDR2 are LGHDT and YNNKEL (reference sequence).

V usage is TRBV27 and J usage is TRBJ2-5, with D possibly TRBD2 on 6 matching bases. CDR3 length: 13 amino acids. With 3 bases removed from V and 7 bases from J, the gap between germline ends came to 12 bases. The germline gives CDR1 MNHEY, CDR2 SMNVEV (reference sequence). The CDR3 is CASSLGLGGTQYF. In nucleotides, the CDR3 is TGTGCCAGCAGTTTGGGACTGGGAGGGACCCAGTACTTC.

This clonotype occurred many times. The J gene is TRBJ2-1, the V gene TRBV6-2 or TRBV6-3; 14 bases map to TRBD2. The junction had 10 bases not matched to a gene; V was cut back by 2 bases and J by 7 bases. The CDR3 has 18 amino acids. Germline V gene data show CDR1 as MNHEY and CDR2 as SVGEGT. In nucleotides, the CDR3 is TGTGCCAGCAGTTACAGTATGGGGACTAGCGGGAGTCAAAATGAGCAGTTCTTC. This translates into CASSYSMGTSGSQNEQFF.

The chain recombines TRBV7-8 with TRBJ2-3, with D possibly called TRBD1 or TRBD2 (6 bases each). CDR3 length equals 16 residues. V dropped 5 bases and J dropped 1 base, with 16 bases sitting between them. Germline loops: CDR1 SGHVS, CDR2 FQNEAQ. CDR3 coding DNA: TGTGCCAGCAGCCGGAAGGGGGGAATAGGCACAGATACGCAGTATTTT. It codes for CASSRKGGIGTDTQYF.

This chain connects TRBV6-2 or TRBV6-3 to TRBJ2-1, with D perhaps matching TRBD1 or TRBD2 (5 bases each). CDR1 and CDR2 from the germline V gene are MNHEY and SVGEGT. The CDR3 consists of 19 residues. Trimming stripped 2 bases from V and 2 bases from J, with 22 bases between. This CDR3 is CASSYTRLITRDAYNEQFF. CDR3 DNA sequence: TGTGCCAGCAGTTACACAAGGCTCATAACTAGGGACGCCTACAATGAGCAGTTCTTC.

The rearrangement uses TRBV28 and TRBJ2-5, with D maybe TRBD1 (5 bases). Trimming pared 7 bases from V and 2 bases from J, leaving 8 bases between. The length of the CDR3 is 12 residues. CDR1 and CDR2 from the germline V gene are MDHEN and SYDVKM. CDR3 amino acids: CASTRQQETQYF. CDR3 DNA: TGTGCCAGCACAAGACAGCAAGAGACCCAGTACTTC.

The sample holds a few counts of this clonotype. The chain has TRBV7-6 and TRBJ1-1; the D is unclear. Per the germline V gene, CDR1 is SGHVS and CDR2 is FNYEAQ. The CDR3 runs 15 residues. Trimming pared 6 bases from V and 1 base from J, leaving 15 bases between. This CDR3 is CASRPGIQWNTEAFF. The DNA of the CDR3 is TGTGCCAGCAGGCCCGGAATCCAGTGGAACACTGAAGCTTTCTTT.

This chain uses TRBV27 with TRBJ2-2; 10 bases line up with TRBD2. The ends lost 7 bases at V and 6 bases at J; junction bases unmatched: 11. Germline V CDR1 and CDR2: MNHEY, SMNVEV (reference sequence). The CDR3 is 16 residues long. In nucleotides, the CDR3 is TGTGCCAGCATCCGTGGAGCGGGGGGGCCCCCCGGGGAGCTGTTTTTT. It is translated as CASIRGAGGPPGELFF.

The table lists this clonotype with many counts. This chain joins TRBV29-1 and TRBJ2-7; TRBD2 might be the D (6 bases). Trimming removed 4 bases at V and 5 bases at J, with 9 bases between. The CDR3 loop spans 11 amino acids. In germline, CDR1 is SQVTM, CDR2 ANQGSEA. CDR3 sequence (DNA): TGCAGCGTTGGATCGGGGGACGAGCAGTACTTC. Encoded protein: CSVGSGDEQYF.

This clonotype was recorded at least ten times. The chain is built from TRBV5-1 and TRBJ2-3; 11 bases agree with TRBD2. V dropped 0 bases and J dropped 4; count of bases not matched to a gene: 1. The CDR3 spans 15 residues. In germline, CDR1 is SGHRS, CDR2 YFSETQ. CDR3: CASSLELAGADTQYF. CDR3 DNA: TGCGCCAGCAGCTTGGAACTAGCGGGGGCAGATACGCAGTATTTT.

This clonotype has only a few counts. The chain carries TRBV20-1 and TRBJ1-2, with D hard to call. The V and J ends lost 1 base and 4 bases respectively, with 7 bases between them. Germline V gene data show CDR1 as DFQATT and CDR2 as SNEGSKA (reference sequence). This CDR3 comprises 12 residues. CDR3 region: CSARVPSYGYTF. The CDR3 DNA follows: TGCAGTGCTAGAGTCCCGAGCTATGGCTACACCTTC.

V usage is TRBV11-1 and J usage is TRBJ2-7; TRBD1 agrees at 9 bases. This CDR3 contains 18 residues. The V gene end was trimmed by 0 bases and the J gene end by 6 bases; junction bases not matched to a gene: 15. From germline, CDR1 is SGHAT and CDR2 FQDESV (reference sequence). CDR3 protein: CASSLAAGLGQGPIEQYF. CDR3 DNA: TGTGCCAGCAGCTTAGCGGCCGGATTGGGACAGGGCCCCATCGAGCAGTACTTC.

This clonotype appeared a few times. The chain couples TRBV7-2 to TRBJ2-7; TRBD2 agrees at 10 bases. In germline, CDR1 is SGHTA, CDR2 FQGNSA. The CDR3 runs 16 residues. V was pared by 4 bases and J by 6 bases, with 12 bases of the junction left unmatched. Written as DNA, the CDR3 is TGTGCCAGCAGCTCCCCCCGGTCTCTAGCGGGAGTCGAGCAGTACTTC. This encodes CASSSPRSLAGVEQYF.

This clonotype was seen only a few times. V and J are TRBV29-1 and TRBJ2-3; TRBD2 matches at 9 bases. V shed 5 bases and J 2 bases; nucleotides not matched to a gene: 8. Germline CDR1 and CDR2: SQVTM and ANQGSEA. The CDR3 has 15 residues. This CDR3 reads CSVRSSGAYTDTQYF. In DNA form, the CDR3 reads TGCAGCGTTCGGTCTAGCGGGGCCTACACAGATACGCAGTATTTT.

This clonotype showed up many times. This chain joins TRBV12-3 or TRBV12-4 and TRBJ2-7; possibly TRBD2 for D (6 bases). The CDR3 has 14 residues. V shed 7 bases and J shed 2 bases, with 15 bases lying between them. The CDR3 bases are TGTGCCAGCACCGCGGGGACGGCACCCTACGAGCAGTACTTC. As protein: CASTAGTAPYEQYF.

This clonotype was counted at least ten times. J is TRBJ1-1 and V is TRBV29-1; D remains unclear. Germline V gene sequence: CDR1 SQVTM, CDR2 ANQGSEA. Trimming cost V 3 bases and J 1 base, with 6 bases left between them. This CDR3 spans 12 amino acids. The CDR3 DNA sequence: TGCAGCGTTGACGAAGGGAACACTGAAGCTTTCTTT. It encodes CSVDEGNTEAFF.